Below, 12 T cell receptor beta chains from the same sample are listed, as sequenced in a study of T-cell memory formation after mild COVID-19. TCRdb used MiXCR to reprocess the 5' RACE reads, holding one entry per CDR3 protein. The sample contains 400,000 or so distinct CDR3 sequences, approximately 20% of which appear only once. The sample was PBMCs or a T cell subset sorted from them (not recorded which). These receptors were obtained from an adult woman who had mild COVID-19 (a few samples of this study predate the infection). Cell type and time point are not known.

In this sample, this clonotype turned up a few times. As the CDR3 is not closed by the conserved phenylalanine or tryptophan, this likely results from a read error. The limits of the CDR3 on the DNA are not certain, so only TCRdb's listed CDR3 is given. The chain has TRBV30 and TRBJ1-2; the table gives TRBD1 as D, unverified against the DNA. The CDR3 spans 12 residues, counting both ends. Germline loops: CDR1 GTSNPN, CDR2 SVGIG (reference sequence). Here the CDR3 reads CAWSFWGQGPVL.

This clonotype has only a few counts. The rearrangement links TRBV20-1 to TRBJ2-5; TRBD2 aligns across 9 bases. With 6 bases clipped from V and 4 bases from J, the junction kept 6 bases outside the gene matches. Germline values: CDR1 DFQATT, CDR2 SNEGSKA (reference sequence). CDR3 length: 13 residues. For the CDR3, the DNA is TGCAGTGCGTTAGCGGGGGATGCAGAGACCCAGTACTTC. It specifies CSALAGDAETQYF.

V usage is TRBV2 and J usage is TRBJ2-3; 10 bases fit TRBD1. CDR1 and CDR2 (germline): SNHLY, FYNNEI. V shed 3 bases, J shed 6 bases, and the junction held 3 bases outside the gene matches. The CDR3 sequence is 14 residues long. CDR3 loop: CASSDGQGGDTQYF. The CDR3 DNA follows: TGTGCCAGCAGTGATGGACAGGGGGGGGATACGCAGTATTTT.

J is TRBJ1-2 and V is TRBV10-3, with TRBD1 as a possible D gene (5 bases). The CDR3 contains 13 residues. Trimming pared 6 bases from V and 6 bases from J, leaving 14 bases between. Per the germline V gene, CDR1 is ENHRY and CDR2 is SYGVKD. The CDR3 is CAIRDDSSDGYTF. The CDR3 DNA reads TGTGCCATCAGGGACGACAGCTCCGATGGCTACACCTTC.

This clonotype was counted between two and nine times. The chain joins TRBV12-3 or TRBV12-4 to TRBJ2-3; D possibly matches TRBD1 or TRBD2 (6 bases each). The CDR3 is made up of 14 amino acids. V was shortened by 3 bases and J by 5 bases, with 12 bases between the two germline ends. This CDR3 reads CASSFGGRGDTQYF. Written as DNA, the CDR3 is TGTGCCAGCAGTTTTGGGGGGCGAGGAGATACGCAGTATTTT.

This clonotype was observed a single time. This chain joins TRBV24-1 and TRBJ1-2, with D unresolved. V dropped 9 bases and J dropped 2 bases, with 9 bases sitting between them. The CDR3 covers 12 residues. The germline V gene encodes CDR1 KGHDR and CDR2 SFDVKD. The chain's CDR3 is CATAAQNYGYTF. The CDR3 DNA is TGTGCCACCGCGGCGCAAAACTATGGCTACACCTTC.

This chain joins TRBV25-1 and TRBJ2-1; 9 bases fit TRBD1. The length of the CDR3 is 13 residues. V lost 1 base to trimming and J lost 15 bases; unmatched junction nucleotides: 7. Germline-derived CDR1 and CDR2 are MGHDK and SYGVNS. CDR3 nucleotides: TGTGCCAGCAGTGAATTCCTAGGACAGGGGTCGTTCTTC. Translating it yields CASSEFLGQGSFF.

The CDR3 DNA sequence: TGTGCCAGCAGTTTACTAGCGGTCCCGGATACGCAGTATTTT. This translates into CASSLLAVPDTQYF. V gene TRBV12-3 or TRBV12-4 combines with J gene TRBJ2-3, with 7 positions matching TRBD2. V dropped 2 bases and J dropped 6; count of bases not matched to a gene: 5. The CDR3 covers 14 residues.

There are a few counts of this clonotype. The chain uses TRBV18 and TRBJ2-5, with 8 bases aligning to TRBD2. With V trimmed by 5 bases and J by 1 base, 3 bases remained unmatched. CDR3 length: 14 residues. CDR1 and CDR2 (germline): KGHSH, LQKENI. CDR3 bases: TGTGCCAGCTCAAGGCTAGCGGGCCAAGAGACCCAGTACTTC. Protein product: CASSRLAGQETQYF.

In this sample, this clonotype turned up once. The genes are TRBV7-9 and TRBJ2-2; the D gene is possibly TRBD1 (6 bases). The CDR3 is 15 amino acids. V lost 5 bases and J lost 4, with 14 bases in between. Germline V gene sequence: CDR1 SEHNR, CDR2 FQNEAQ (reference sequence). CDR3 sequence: CASSLSNRATGELFF. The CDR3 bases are TGTGCCAGCAGCCTCTCCAACAGGGCCACCGGGGAGCTGTTTTTT.

The CDR3 DNA reads TGTGCCAGCAGCTTGAGGGGTTGGTATCAGCCCCAGCATTTT. Encoded protein: CASSLRGWYQPQHF. The chain has TRBV7-2 and TRBJ1-5, with D possibly TRBD1 on 5 matching bases. The CDR3 contains 14 residues. V was cut by 3 bases and J by 5 bases, with 11 bases left in between. Germline CDR1 is SGHTA and CDR2 is FQGNSA.

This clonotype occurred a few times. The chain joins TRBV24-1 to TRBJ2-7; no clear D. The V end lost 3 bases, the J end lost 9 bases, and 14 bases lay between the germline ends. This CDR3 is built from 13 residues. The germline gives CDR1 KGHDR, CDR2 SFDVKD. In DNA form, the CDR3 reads TGTGCCACCAGTGATCCACCCCCCTTCGTGCAGTACTTC. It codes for CATSDPPPFVQYF.